A selection of T cell receptor beta chains follows, all from one sample in a study of T-cell reconstitution after alpha-beta-depleted transplantation in children. TCRdb reprocessed the PCR reads via MiXCR and lists one record per CDR3 protein. Of fewer than 1 million distinct CDR3 sequences listed, roughly 16% are singletons. Here the sequenced sample was PBMCs, mostly from graft donor cells, taken 360 days after TCRalphabeta/CD19-depleted stem cell transplant. These receptors were collected from a male patient between 5 and 17 years old who had a stem cell transplant for acute lymphoblastic leukemia, so the T cells may come from the graft donor. The CDR3 runs from the conserved cysteine through the conserved F or W. The D gene is left open where the match is weak. Clone size is stated in some rows and not others, as once, few, many or a class when expanded.

size | V | D | CDR3
- | TRBV18 | - | CASSSEENRVQETQYF
- | TRBV2 | - | CASSVTLSTDTQYF
many | TRBV7-6 | - | CASSLDQIRVWSGSYNEQFF
few | TRBV10-3 | - | CAISDRLHRTNTEAFF
many | TRBV5-6 | TRBD2 | CASSLRFLAGRGPDNEQFF
few | TRBV29-1 | TRBD2 | CSGGGGRPLHYNEQFF
few | TRBV28 | - | CASTPTGLSGYEQYF
many | TRBV10-3 | TRBD1 | CAIRGQAYQETQYF
- | TRBV6-5 | TRBD2 | CASSYSASGSRTGELFF
- | TRBV3-1 | - | CASTKLETQYF
many | TRBV7-6 | - | CASSFHEFKITPQYF
few | TRBV20-1 | TRBD1 | CSATTGPEKLFF
few | TRBV5-1 | - | CASSLGVTTPEKLFF
many | TRBV20-1 | - | CSARGRDDQETQYF
- | TRBV2 | - | CASSELGSTQPQHF
many | TRBV5-1 | TRBD1 | CASYDRDSRTDTQYF
- | TRBV18 | - | CASSRLEGSPSNIQYF
few | TRBV14 | TRBD1 | CASSYGQGREKLFF
- | TRBV7-9 | TRBD2 | CASSSTSGRAYEQYF
- | TRBV20-1 | - | CSAAEAHTEAFF
- | TRBV3-1 | - | CASSHRQETYVQYF
- | TRBV14 | - | CASSQVTGPGNTIYF